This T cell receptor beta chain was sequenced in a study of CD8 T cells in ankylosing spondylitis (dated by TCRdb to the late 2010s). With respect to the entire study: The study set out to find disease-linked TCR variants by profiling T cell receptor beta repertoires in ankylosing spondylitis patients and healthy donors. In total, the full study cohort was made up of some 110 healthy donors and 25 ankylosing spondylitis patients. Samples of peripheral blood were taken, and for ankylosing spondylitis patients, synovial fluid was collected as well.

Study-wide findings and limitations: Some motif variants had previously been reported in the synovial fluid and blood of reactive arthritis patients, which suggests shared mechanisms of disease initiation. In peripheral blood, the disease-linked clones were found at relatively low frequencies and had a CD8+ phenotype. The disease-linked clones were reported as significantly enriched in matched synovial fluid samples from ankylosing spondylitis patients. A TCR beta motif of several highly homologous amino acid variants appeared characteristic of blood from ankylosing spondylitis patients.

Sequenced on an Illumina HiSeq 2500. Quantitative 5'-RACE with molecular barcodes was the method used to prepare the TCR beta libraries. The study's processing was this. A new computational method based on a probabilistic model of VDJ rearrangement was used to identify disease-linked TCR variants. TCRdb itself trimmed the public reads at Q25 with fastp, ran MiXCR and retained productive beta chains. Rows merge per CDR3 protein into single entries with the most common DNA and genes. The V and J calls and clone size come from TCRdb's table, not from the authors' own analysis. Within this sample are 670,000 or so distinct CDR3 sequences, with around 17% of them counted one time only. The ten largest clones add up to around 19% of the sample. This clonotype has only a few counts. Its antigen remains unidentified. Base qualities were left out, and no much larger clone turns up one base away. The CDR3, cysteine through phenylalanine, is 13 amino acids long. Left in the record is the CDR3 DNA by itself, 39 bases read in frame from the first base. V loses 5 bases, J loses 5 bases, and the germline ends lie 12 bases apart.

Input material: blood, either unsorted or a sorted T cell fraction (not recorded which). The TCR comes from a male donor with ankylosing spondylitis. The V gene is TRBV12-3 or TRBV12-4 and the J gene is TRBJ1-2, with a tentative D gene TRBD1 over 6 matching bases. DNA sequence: TGTGCCAGCAGTCCTGGACAGTTTTATGGCTACACCTTC. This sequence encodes CASSPGQFYGYTF.